A single T cell receptor beta chain is shown here with its context. The antigen it binds to is not known. It has no much larger one-base neighbor in the sample; base qualities were not kept. These data come from a study of blood T cell repertoires in COVID-19 (dated by TCRdb to between 2020 and 2021). Background for the entire study: The collaborator samples originated in the United States, Italy and Spain and spanned the acute and convalescent phases of COVID-19. The dataset comprised deeply sampled blood TCRbeta repertoires from subjects exposed to, actively infected with, or recovered from COVID-19. The material from the prospective study consisted of cDNA or gDNA derived from T cells, B-cell-depleted T cells, or PBMCs. A de-identified subject ID, COVID-19 status, age in years and sex were almost always included in the sample metadata. Where HLA class I and class II types were available, the types were taken from metadata supplied by the sample provider, not from assay-based typing. The samples were drawn from the first 160 participants of the ongoing ImmuneRACE study and from 950 to 1,500 subjects provided by 6 global collaborators. The repertoires were released in a freely available public database intended as a resource for research on the immune response to SARS-CoV-2. Results the study describes overall, beyond this receptor: The quantity of clinical and demographic metadata differed by source and by participant and was supplied without curation.

The germline V gene (reference sequence) provides CDR1 LNHNV and CDR2 YYDKDF. Inclusive of the bounding cysteine and phenylalanine, the CDR3 is 17 residues long. Only the CDR3 portion is preserved as DNA: 51 bases, with reading frame beginning at the first base. V is clipped by 1 base and J by 7 bases, and the sequence between their germline boundaries is 19 bases long. At one collaborating source in Seattle, patients were enrolled during active infection and were followed longitudinally through the course of disease. Whole blood was collected in K2EDTA tubes by collaborating institutions according to the institutions' own protocols. For TCRbeta analysis, collaborator samples were shipped as frozen whole blood, as isolated PBMCs, or as DNA extracted from either sample type. The immunoSEQ Assay, a bias-controlled multiplex PCR, was used to amplify TCRbeta CDR3 regions from genomic DNA. The paper's processing steps were these. The number of nucleated cells in each sample was estimated by amplification of reference gene primers within the assay. Sequence reads were collapsed and filtered to measure the absolute abundance of every unique TCRbeta CDR3 rearrangement. For each sample, productive Simpson clonality was calculated by taking the square root of Simpson's diversity index across productive rearrangements. TCRdb re-hosts the immuneACCESS table, in-frame sequences only. Its copies lack some clones; in the studies checked, an unresolved V gene accounts for under half of them, and the cause for the rest is not known. The DNA gave D and trimming, while V, J and clone size come from that table. This sample comprises 25,000 to 30,000 clones, 80% to 90% of them detected only once. In total, the top ten clones hold around 28% of the sample.

The sample comprised peripheral blood. This TCR was sampled from a woman at least 80 years old with COVID-19, enrolled during active disease. Recombination linked TRBV15 to TRBJ1-4, with a tentative D gene TRBD1 over 6 matching bases. The CDR3 loop reads CATSRGEGGSHSEKLFF. In nucleotide form, the sequence is TGTGCCACCAGCAGAGGGGAGGGGGGCTCACATTCTGAAAAACTGTTTTTT.